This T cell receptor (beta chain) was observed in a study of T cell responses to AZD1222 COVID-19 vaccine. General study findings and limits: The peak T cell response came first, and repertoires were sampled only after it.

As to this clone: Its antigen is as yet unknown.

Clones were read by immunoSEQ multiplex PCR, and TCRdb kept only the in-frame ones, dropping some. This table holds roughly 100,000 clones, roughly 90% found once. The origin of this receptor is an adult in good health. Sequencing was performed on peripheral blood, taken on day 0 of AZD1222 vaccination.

The CDR3 bases are TGCAGTGTATTACACAGGGGCGGCTACACCTTC. It specifies CSVLHRGGYTF. The J gene is TRBJ1-2, the V gene TRBV20-1, with 7 bases fitting TRBD1. Germline lookup yields CDR1 DFQATT and CDR2 SNEGSKA (reference sequence). This CDR3 is built from 11 residues. The V and J ends lost 7 bases and 8 bases, in that order; junction bases with no gene match: 7.